The rows below give T cell receptor beta chains drawn from one sample of a study of cytomegalovirus exposure and HLA in healthy donors. Data came from immunoSEQ multiplex PCR; TCRdb stores just in-frame clones and leaves some out. This sample has around 130,000 clones, with about three quarters found just once. Sequences were obtained from PBMCs. Receptor source: a woman aged 55 to 70 in good health and CMV-seropositive. Both conserved end residues are part of each CDR3. The D gene is left open where the match is weak. Size is omitted from some rows. Given values are once, few, many or a class for expanded clones.

clone_size: NA; d_call: NA; j_call: TRBJ2-1; v_call: TRBV5-1; cdr3_aa: CASSFRDTSYNEQFF; cdr3_nt: TGCGCCAGCAGCTTCCGGGACACTTCCTACAATGAGCAGTTCTTC
clone_size: NA; d_call: NA; j_call: TRBJ2-1; v_call: TRBV9; cdr3_aa: CASSATSGYNEQFF; cdr3_nt: TGTGCCAGCAGCGCGACATCAGGGTACAATGAGCAGTTCTTC
clone_size: NA; d_call: NA; j_call: TRBJ1-2; v_call: TRBV19; cdr3_aa: CASSISSRGSYGYTF; cdr3_nt: TGTGCCAGTAGTATATCGAGTCGAGGGAGCTATGGCTACACCTTC
clone_size: NA; d_call: NA; j_call: TRBJ2-5; v_call: TRBV11-2; cdr3_aa: CASSLQPGASITQYF; cdr3_nt: TGTGCCAGCAGCTTACAGCCAGGGGCCTCCATAACCCAGTACTTC
clone_size: NA; d_call: TRBD1; j_call: TRBJ1-1; v_call: TRBV7-3; cdr3_aa: CASSLRQGGTEAFF; cdr3_nt: TGTGCCAGCAGCTTACGACAGGGGGGCACTGAAGCTTTCTTT
clone_size: medium-sized; d_call: NA; j_call: TRBJ1-2; v_call: TRBV27; cdr3_aa: CASSTTSQGSYGYTF; cdr3_nt: TGTGCCAGCAGTACTACGTCACAGGGCTCCTATGGCTACACCTTC
clone_size: few; d_call: NA; j_call: TRBJ1-6; v_call: TRBV2; cdr3_aa: CASSEQGPDNSPLHF; cdr3_nt: TGTGCCAGCAGTGAGCAGGGGCCTGATAATTCACCCCTCCACTTT
clone_size: NA; d_call: TRBD1; j_call: TRBJ2-1; v_call: TRBV12-5; cdr3_aa: CASGLGDSLSYNEQFF; cdr3_nt: TGTGCTAGTGGTTTGGGGGACAGTCTGTCCTACAATGAGCAGTTCTTC
clone_size: few; d_call: TRBD2; j_call: TRBJ2-1; v_call: TRBV19; cdr3_aa: CASSIGGGRDEQFF; cdr3_nt: TGTGCCAGTAGTATCGGGGGGGGTAGGGATGAGCAGTTCTTC
clone_size: NA; d_call: NA; j_call: TRBJ1-2; v_call: TRBV5-4; cdr3_aa: CASSSYGANYGYTF; cdr3_nt: TGTGCCAGCAGCTCCTACGGGGCTAACTATGGCTACACCTTC
clone_size: NA; d_call: NA; j_call: TRBJ2-7; v_call: TRBV11-2; cdr3_aa: CASSWIAPREQYF; cdr3_nt: TGTGCCAGCAGCTGGATAGCCCCTAGGGAGCAGTACTTC
clone_size: few; d_call: NA; j_call: TRBJ1-5; v_call: TRBV5-8; cdr3_aa: CASSLPGNQPQHF; cdr3_nt: TGTGCCAGCAGCTTGCCAGGGAATCAGCCCCAGCATTTT
clone_size: NA; d_call: NA; j_call: TRBJ1-2; v_call: TRBV7-2; cdr3_aa: CASSKAVDYGYTF; cdr3_nt: TGTGCCAGCAGCAAAGCTGTAGACTATGGCTACACCTTC
clone_size: NA; d_call: NA; j_call: TRBJ2-3; v_call: TRBV7-7; cdr3_aa: CASSLGAGRTDTQYF; cdr3_nt: TGTGCCAGCAGCTTAGGGGCCGGCAGGACAGATACGCAGTATTTT
clone_size: NA; d_call: NA; j_call: TRBJ2-2; v_call: TRBV6-4; cdr3_aa: CASSPQGVNGELFF; cdr3_nt: TGTGCCAGCAGTCCCCAGGGTGTAAACGGGGAGCTGTTTTTT
clone_size: NA; d_call: NA; j_call: TRBJ2-7; v_call: TRBV5-1; cdr3_aa: CASSLLVSQGDYEQYF; cdr3_nt: TGCGCCAGCAGCTTGCTTGTGAGTCAGGGCGACTACGAGCAGTACTTC
clone_size: once; d_call: NA; j_call: TRBJ2-7; v_call: TRBV27; cdr3_aa: CASSLLTGEQYF; cdr3_nt: TGTGCCAGCAGTTTGCTGACGGGGGAGCAGTACTTC
clone_size: NA; d_call: TRBD1; j_call: TRBJ2-7; v_call: TRBV19; cdr3_aa: CASSRGQGSSYEQYF; cdr3_nt: TGTGCCAGTAGCCGGGGACAGGGGAGCTCCTACGAGCAGTACTTC
clone_size: NA; d_call: NA; j_call: TRBJ2-2; v_call: TRBV19; cdr3_aa: CASSIGGGRALGELFF; cdr3_nt: TGTGCCAGTAGTATTGGTGGGGGCAGGGCCTTGGGGGAGCTGTTTTTT
clone_size: NA; d_call: NA; j_call: TRBJ1-1; v_call: TRBV10-1; cdr3_aa: CVSRPGPSLNTEAFF; cdr3_nt: TGCGTCAGCAGACCGGGTCCGAGCCTGAACACTGAAGCTTTCTTT
clone_size: NA; d_call: NA; j_call: TRBJ2-2; v_call: TRBV29-1; cdr3_aa: CSVVAGPLNTGELFF; cdr3_nt: TGCAGCGTTGTGGCGGGACCCCTAAACACCGGGGAGCTGTTTTTT
clone_size: NA; d_call: TRBD1; j_call: TRBJ1-6; v_call: TRBV6-5; cdr3_aa: CASSSGQGGSPLHF; cdr3_nt: TGTGCCAGCAGTTCGGGACAGGGGGGTTCACCCCTCCACTTT
clone_size: NA; d_call: TRBD1; j_call: TRBJ2-1; v_call: TRBV28; cdr3_aa: CASSQQGDYNEQFF; cdr3_nt: TGTGCCAGCAGCCAGCAGGGGGATTACAATGAGCAGTTCTTC
clone_size: NA; d_call: TRBD1; j_call: TRBJ2-7; v_call: TRBV9; cdr3_aa: CASSGGQGPYEQYF; cdr3_nt: TGTGCCAGCAGCGGCGGACAGGGTCCCTACGAGCAGTACTTC
clone_size: NA; d_call: NA; j_call: TRBJ2-7; v_call: TRBV7-9; cdr3_aa: CASSPLSEEQYF; cdr3_nt: TGTGCCAGCAGCCCGCTGTCCGAGGAGCAGTACTTC
clone_size: few; d_call: NA; j_call: TRBJ1-3; v_call: TRBV5-1; cdr3_aa: CASSLAGATGNTIYF; cdr3_nt: TGCGCCAGCAGCTTAGCGGGGGCTACAGGAAACACCATATATTTT
clone_size: once; d_call: NA; j_call: TRBJ2-5; v_call: TRBV7-8; cdr3_aa: CASSPAREQYF; cdr3_nt: TGTGCCAGCAGCCCCGCGAGAGAGCAGTACTTC
clone_size: NA; d_call: TRBD1; j_call: TRBJ1-2; v_call: TRBV11-2; cdr3_aa: CASSLGQGASYGYTF; cdr3_nt: TGTGCCAGCAGCTTAGGACAGGGGGCATCCTATGGCTACACCTTC
clone_size: NA; d_call: TRBD2; j_call: TRBJ2-5; v_call: TRBV6-1; cdr3_aa: CASLKSAGGDETQYF; cdr3_nt: TGTGCCAGCCTGAAGTCAGCGGGGGGGGATGAGACCCAGTACTTC
clone_size: NA; d_call: NA; j_call: TRBJ1-2; v_call: TRBV7-9; cdr3_aa: CASSLGPTGLGNYGYTF; cdr3_nt: TGTGCCAGCAGCTTAGGCCCTACGGGATTGGGTAACTATGGCTACACCTTC
clone_size: NA; d_call: TRBD1; j_call: TRBJ1-5; v_call: TRBV5-1; cdr3_aa: CASSPGTGEQPQHF; cdr3_nt: TGCGCCAGCAGCCCTGGGACAGGGGAACAGCCCCAGCATTTT
clone_size: NA; d_call: NA; j_call: TRBJ2-3; v_call: TRBV9; cdr3_aa: CASVSGSGADTQYF; cdr3_nt: TGTGCCAGCGTCAGCGGGTCAGGAGCAGATACGCAGTATTTT
clone_size: NA; d_call: TRBD2; j_call: TRBJ2-1; v_call: TRBV27; cdr3_aa: CASSLSTSAGGIDEQFF; cdr3_nt: TGTGCCAGCAGTTTATCGACCTCGGCGGGGGGGATCGATGAGCAGTTCTTC
clone_size: NA; d_call: NA; j_call: TRBJ2-1; v_call: TRBV19; cdr3_aa: CASSISRNEQFF; cdr3_nt: TGTGCCAGTAGTATATCCCGGAATGAGCAGTTCTTC